A single sample is the source of the 19 T cell receptor beta chains below, sequenced in a study of cytomegalovirus exposure and HLA in healthy donors. Primers included in the PCR were 60 Vbeta and 13 Jbeta primers. TCRdb's copy holds only in-frame clones and misses some; the assay was immunoSEQ multiplex PCR. The sample includes under 200,000 clones, roughly 75% of them seen just once. The sample was PBMCs. The receptors were sampled from a middle-aged man in good health and CMV-seronegative.

In its sample, this clone was seen once. The rearrangement links TRBV4-1 to TRBJ2-3, with TRBD2 matching over 7 bases. The CDR3 length is 18 residues. V shed 1 base, J shed 3 bases, and the junction held 13 bases outside the gene matches. The germline gives CDR1 MGHRA, CDR2 YSYEKL. The CDR3 protein is CASSQVRPPRGGTDTQYF. The CDR3 DNA follows: TGCGCCAGCAGCCAAGTTCGGCCGCCGCGGGGAGGGACAGATACGCAGTATTTT.

The V call is TRBV5-4, the J call TRBJ2-1, with 7 positions matching TRBD1. Germline CDR1 reads SGHNT; CDR2 reads YYREEE (reference sequence). The junction had 8 bases not matched to a gene; V was cut back by 3 bases and J by 2 bases. The CDR3 runs to 16 residues. The CDR3 sequence: CASSSGRDRTYNEQFF. The CDR3 region has the DNA TGTGCCAGCAGCTCCGGTCGGGACAGAACCTACAATGAGCAGTTCTTC.

The rearrangement links TRBV5-1 to TRBJ1-4; tentative D call: TRBD1 (5 bases). The CDR3 sequence is 14 residues long. Trimming shortened V by 8 bases and J by 7 bases, and 18 bases separated the two germline ends. Germline CDR1 SGHRS, CDR2 YFSETQ. DNA for the CDR3: TGCGCCAGTAGTTCGGCAGGCGGGGGTGAAAAACTGTTTTTT. It yields the protein CASSSAGGGEKLFF.

The chain joins TRBV25-1 to TRBJ2-1; 7 bases map to TRBD2. The J segment lost 5 bases and the V segment lost 5 bases, leaving 6 bases of the junction unmatched. Per the germline V gene, CDR1 is MGHDK and CDR2 is SYGVNS. The CDR3 runs to 14 residues. CDR3 region: CASSRAGADNEQFF. The CDR3 coding sequence is TGTGCCAGCAGTCGGGCGGGAGCGGACAATGAGCAGTTCTTC.

The CDR3 here is CASARQGARRTGELFF. The CDR3 DNA reads TGTGCCAGTGCCCGACAGGGGGCAAGACGCACCGGGGAGCTGTTTTTT. The chain combines TRBV19 with TRBJ2-2; 10 bases match TRBD1. The CDR3 spans 16 residues. With V trimmed by 8 bases and J by 4 bases, 10 bases remained unmatched. Germline assignment: CDR1 LNHDA and CDR2 SQIVND (reference sequence).

This clone was seen just once. This sequence joins TRBV29-1 and TRBJ2-3; D is undetermined. Trimming removed 4 bases at V and 6 bases at J, with 14 bases between. The CDR3 consists of 13 residues. Germline values: CDR1 SQVTM, CDR2 ANQGSEA. The CDR3 coding sequence is TGCAGCGTTGTCCGATCGACGAGGGATACGCAGTATTTT. Amino acid sequence: CSVVRSTRDTQYF.

The chain has TRBV6-5 and TRBJ2-7; TRBD2 is a possible D gene (5 bases). Germline assignment: CDR1 MNHEY and CDR2 SVGAGI. The V gene lost 5 bases and the J gene lost 7 bases, with 15 bases spanning the gap. The CDR3 has 13 amino acids. This chain's CDR3 is CASSRTKTGEQYF. The CDR3 bases are TGTGCCAGCAGTCGCACGAAGACGGGAGAGCAGTACTTC.

The genes are TRBV6-5 and TRBJ1-2; D may be TRBD1 (5 bases). The germline V gene encodes CDR1 MNHEY and CDR2 SVGAGI. The CDR3 totals 14 residues. V was pared by 2 bases and J by 1 base, with 8 bases between. CDR3 DNA sequence: TGTGCCAGCAGTTACACAGGTCTTAACTATGGCTACACCTTC. This codes for CASSYTGLNYGYTF.

The chain employs TRBV23-1 and TRBJ1-5, with TRBD1 matching over 7 bases. TRBV23-1 has ORF status, its function being uncertain. CDR3 size: 16 residues. The trim removed 3 bases at V and 1 base at J, leaving 6 bases unmatched. CDR3 sequence (DNA): TGCGCCAGCAGTCATTCCATGGGACAGAGCAATCAGCCCCAGCATTTT. Translation gives CASSHSMGQSNQPQHF.

This chain links TRBV12-5 with TRBJ2-2; D is undetermined. The ends were cut back, 6 bases at V and 2 bases at J, with 7 bases in the middle. Germline CDR1 reads LGHNT; CDR2 reads FRNRAP. The CDR3 has 13 amino acids. The CDR3 DNA reads as TGTGCTAGTGGGAACACCAACACCGGGGAGCTGTTTTTT. The encoded protein is CASGNTNTGELFF.

The gene calls are TRBV27 and TRBJ1-1; 10 nucleotides match TRBD1. The V and J ends lost 2 bases and 6 bases, in that order; junction bases with no gene match: 6. This CDR3 region has 15 residues. CDR1 and CDR2 from the germline V gene are MNHEY and SMNVEV (reference sequence). The CDR3 protein is CASSLRTGGISEAFF. The CDR3 DNA follows: TGTGCCAGCAGTTTAAGGACAGGGGGGATTTCTGAAGCTTTCTTT.

The chain uses TRBV11-3 and TRBJ1-1; 8 bases line up with TRBD1. CDR1 is SGHNT, CDR2 YENEEA, per germline. The CDR3 runs to 15 residues. J gave up 4 bases and V 5 bases, and 9 bases lay outside the gene matches. In DNA form, the CDR3 reads TGTGCCAGCAGCGAACGACAGGGGTGGGTCACTGAAGCTTTCTTT. This encodes CASSERQGWVTEAFF.

V gene TRBV30 combines with J gene TRBJ2-7, with 7 bases matching TRBD2. CDR1 and CDR2 (germline): GTSNPN, SVGIG (reference sequence). V shed 3 bases, J shed 5 bases, and the junction held 10 bases outside the gene matches. The CDR3 consists of 14 residues. Here the CDR3 reads CAWSPRGLRHEQYF. The CDR3 DNA sequence: TGTGCCTGGAGCCCCCGGGGACTAAGACACGAGCAGTACTTC.

The chain employs TRBV7-9 and TRBJ2-3; D perhaps matches TRBD1 (5 bases). This CDR3 spans 14 amino acids. Germline V gene lookup returns CDR1 SEHNR and CDR2 FQNEAQ (reference sequence). V was clipped by 5 bases and J by 2 bases, with 11 bases between them. Written as DNA, the CDR3 is TGTGCCAGCAGCCTCAGGGTGTACACAGATACGCAGTATTTT. This translates into CASSLRVYTDTQYF. The full variable domain, with the rest looked up from reference TRBV7-9 and TRBJ2-3, is DTGVSQNPRHKITKRGQNVTFRCDPISEHNRLYWYRQTLGQGPEFLTYFQNEAQLEKSRLLSDRFSAERPKGSFSTLEIQRTEQGDSAMYLCASSLRVYTDTQYFGPGTRLTVL.

In this sample, this clone turned up once. The chain is built from TRBV30 and TRBJ2-3, with 7 positions matching TRBD2. Germline assignment: CDR1 GTSNPN and CDR2 SVGIG (reference sequence). Unmatched junction bases numbered 8, after V lost 3 bases and J lost 5 bases. The CDR3 is made up of 14 amino acids. CDR3 loop: CAWSPLSGGDTQYF. The CDR3 nucleotides read TGTGCCTGGAGCCCTTTGTCGGGAGGAGATACGCAGTATTTT.

The rearrangement joins TRBV5-1 to TRBJ2-3; 11 nucleotides align to TRBD2. With 8 bases clipped from V and 6 bases from J, the junction kept 11 bases outside the gene matches. The CDR3 is made up of 15 amino acids. CDR1 SGHRS and CDR2 YFSETQ come from the germline V gene. The CDR3 spells CASKVAGGPGDTQYF. Written as DNA, the CDR3 is TGCGCCAGTAAAGTAGCGGGGGGGCCGGGGGATACGCAGTATTTT. The full variable domain, completed using reference TRBV5-1 and TRBJ2-3, is KAGVTQTPRYLIKTRGQQVTLSCSPISGHRSVSWYQQTPGQGLQFLFEYFSETQRNKGNFPGRFSGRQFSNSRSEMNVSTLELGDSALYLCASKVAGGPGDTQYFGPGTRLTVL.

The rearrangement links TRBV5-1 to TRBJ2-7; a weak D match, TRBD1 (8 bases). Germline CDR1 SGHRS, CDR2 YFSETQ. The CDR3 runs 15 residues. V was trimmed by 4 bases and J by 11 bases, leaving 25 bases between them. The CDR3 DNA reads as TGCGCCAGCAGCGGCGGGGACACAGGGGGAGGGCCCGAGTACTTC. It yields the protein CASSGGDTGGGPEYF.

This clone was seen once. The V and J genes are TRBV7-8 and TRBJ1-1; tentatively, D is TRBD1 (6 bases). The CDR3 is 16 amino acids. V lost 0 bases to trimming and J lost 1 base, with 12 bases between them. Germline CDR1 reads SGHVS; CDR2 reads FQNEAQ. CDR3 protein: CASSLAWGRRNTEAFF. Here the CDR3 DNA reads TGTGCCAGCAGCTTAGCGTGGGGGCGTAGGAACACTGAAGCTTTCTTT.

CDR3 sequence (DNA): TGCGCCAGCAGCTTGGAGGACAGGGGCCATGAGCAGTTCTTC. Translated: CASSLEDRGHEQFF. This chain connects TRBV5-1 to TRBJ2-1; 9 positions agree with TRBD1. This CDR3 is 14 amino acids long. V shed 0 bases, J shed 8 bases, and the junction held 3 bases outside the gene matches. The germline V gene has CDR1 SGHRS and CDR2 YFSETQ.